These 17 T cell receptor beta chains were all obtained from the same sample, sequenced in a study of T cell responses to AZD1222 COVID-19 vaccine (dated by TCRdb to the early 2020s). The intended sense of this specimen's time point label: about 28 days (+/-7) after the second vaccine dose. Receptor amplification or capture employed the immunoSEQ multiplex PCR assay. Entries here come from immuneACCESS through TCRdb and include only in-frame sequences with V and J called. Some clones fail to appear in such tables; in the studies checked, an unresolved V gene covers under half of the shortfall, and the cause of the remainder is unknown. This sample holds tens of thousands of clones; around nine tenths were observed only once. The ten largest account for 6% to 7.5% of the sample. Here the sequenced sample was peripheral blood, taken 28 days after the second AZD1222 dose. Every receptor here comes from an adult who received the AZD1222 COVID-19 vaccine.

This clone showed up just once. The chain uses TRBV27 and TRBJ2-5; 9 bases agree with TRBD1. CDR3 size: 15 residues. The germline V gene encodes CDR1 MNHEY and CDR2 SMNVEV (reference sequence). The J segment lost 6 bases and the V segment lost 0 bases, leaving 5 bases of the junction unmatched. The DNA of the CDR3 is TGTGCCAGCAGTTTATCCGGGACAGGGAAAAAGACCCAGTACTTC. It codes for CASSLSGTGKKTQYF.

This chain connects TRBV5-1 to TRBJ1-1, with no clear D. V dropped 0 bases and J dropped 1 base, with 7 bases sitting between them. Germline V gene sequence: CDR1 SGHRS, CDR2 YFSETQ. CDR3 size: 14 residues. CDR3 loop: CASSLGDTNTEAFF. CDR3 nucleotide sequence: TGCGCCAGCAGCTTGGGAGACACGAACACTGAAGCTTTCTTT.

V is TRBV28 and J is TRBJ1-2, with 7 bases fitting TRBD1. The trim removed 5 bases at V and 5 bases at J, leaving 8 bases unmatched. The CDR3 contains 14 residues. Germline lookup yields CDR1 MDHEN and CDR2 SYDVKM. The CDR3 loop is CASSPWTGGYGYTF. The CDR3 coding sequence is TGTGCCAGCAGTCCCTGGACAGGTGGATATGGCTACACCTTC.

CDR3 sequence (DNA): TGTGCCAGCAGCTCCCGGGACAGGTTCGTCTACGAGCAGTACTTC. Protein sequence: CASSSRDRFVYEQYF. The V gene is TRBV11-2, the J gene TRBJ2-7; the match to TRBD1 covers 8 bases. Per germline, CDR1 SGHAT and CDR2 FQNNGV. The CDR3 totals 15 residues. The junction had 8 bases not matched to a gene; V was cut back by 4 bases and J by 3 bases.

The chain joins TRBV27 to TRBJ2-1; TRBD2 might be the D (5 bases). V was trimmed by 6 bases and J by 0 bases, leaving 12 bases between them. The CDR3 runs 15 residues. Germline V gene data show CDR1 as MNHEY and CDR2 as SMNVEV (reference sequence). The CDR3: CASRTNSYSYNEQFF. The CDR3 DNA is TGTGCCAGCAGGACTAATTCCTACTCCTACAATGAGCAGTTCTTC.

CDR3: CASSFAAAGPPQETQYF. The DNA for the CDR3 is TGTGCCAGCAGTTTTGCGGCAGCAGGACCACCCCAAGAGACCCAGTACTTC. The chain recombines TRBV28 with TRBJ2-5; D not resolved. V was trimmed by 3 bases and J by 1 base, leaving 18 bases between them. Germline V gives CDR1 MDHEN, CDR2 SYDVKM. The CDR3 consists of 17 residues.

J is TRBJ2-3 and V is TRBV5-1; D call uncertain. The CDR3 extends over 12 amino acids. Per the germline V gene, CDR1 is SGHRS and CDR2 is YFSETQ. The V gene lost 0 bases and the J gene lost 4 bases, with 3 bases spanning the gap. The CDR3 sequence: CASSLDADTQYF. In nucleotides, the CDR3 is TGCGCCAGCAGCTTGGATGCAGATACGCAGTATTTT.

A single count supports this clone. The chain carries TRBV28 and TRBJ2-5; 8 bases agree with TRBD1. J lost 7 bases, V lost 2 bases, and 9 bases had no gene match. The CDR3 is made up of 15 amino acids. The germline V gene encodes CDR1 MDHEN and CDR2 SYDVKM. The CDR3 sequence: CASSLPGGRHGTQYF. CDR3 nucleotide sequence: TGTGCCAGCAGTTTACCAGGGGGCCGGCATGGGACCCAGTACTTC.

The CDR3 sequence: CASSIFEGTEAFF. The CDR3 DNA follows: TGTGCCAGTAGTATTTTCGAGGGAACTGAAGCTTTCTTT. The chain links TRBV19 to TRBJ1-1; D is unresolved. V shed 3 bases and J shed 5 bases, with 10 bases lying between them. Germline V CDR1 and CDR2: LNHDA, SQIVND (reference sequence). This CDR3 spans 13 amino acids.

CDR3 sequence reads: CASSYTTGQGTEAFF. The CDR3 coding sequence is TGTGCCAGCAGTTACACCACCGGACAGGGCACTGAAGCTTTCTTT. This rearrangement joins TRBV6-6 to TRBJ1-1; 8 bases line up with TRBD1. This CDR3 spans 15 amino acids. Germline loops: CDR1 MNHNY, CDR2 SVGAGI (reference sequence). V lost 2 bases and J lost 4; bases outside the gene matches: 6.

The chain links TRBV4-1 to TRBJ1-1; D is unresolved. The V end was cut by 4 bases, the J end by 2 bases, with 14 bases between. The CDR3 totals 15 residues. CDR1 is MGHRA, CDR2 YSYEKL, per germline. The CDR3 DNA follows: TGCGCCAGCAGCCCTGCTCGGGAGTTTAACACTGAAGCTTTCTTT. The encoded protein is CASSPAREFNTEAFF.

The V gene is TRBV19, the J gene TRBJ2-1; TRBD2 matches 9 bases. The CDR3 is 12 residues long. The V segment lost 3 bases and the J segment 13 bases; nucleotides outside the gene matches: 4. The germline CDR1 and CDR2 sequences are LNHDA and SQIVND (reference sequence). The CDR3 DNA follows: TGTGCCAGTAGTATCTTAGCGGGAGTTCAGTTCTTC. This sequence encodes CASSILAGVQFF.

This rearrangement joins TRBV3-1 (or the pseudogene TRBV3-2) to TRBJ2-7, with a tentative D call TRBD2 (5 bases). The CDR3 spans 14 residues. Germline V gives CDR1 LGHDT, CDR2 YNNKEL (reference sequence). V shed 3 bases and J shed 0 bases, with 9 bases lying between them. In nucleotides, the CDR3 is TGTGCCAGCAGCCAGTTTGGGAGCTCCTACGAGCAGTACTTC. It translates to CASSQFGSSYEQYF.

The chain employs TRBV6-5 and TRBJ1-1; D possibly corresponds to TRBD1 (6 bases). The CDR3 consists of 13 residues. The V gene's germline CDR1 is MNHEY and CDR2 SVGAGI. V was trimmed by 8 bases and J by 3 bases, leaving 13 bases between them. The CDR3 protein is CASCHREDTEAFF. In DNA form, the CDR3 reads TGTGCCAGCTGTCACAGGGAGGACACTGAAGCTTTCTTT.

V usage is TRBV6-5 and J usage is TRBJ1-1, with D unclear. Trimming removed 4 bases from V and 0 bases from J, with 12 bases in between. Germline CDR1 and CDR2: MNHEY and SVGAGI. This CDR3 comprises 15 residues. The CDR3, as DNA: TGTGCCAGCAGTTTGAGCAGGAGTTTGAACACTGAAGCTTTCTTT. Translating gives CASSLSRSLNTEAFF.

The DNA of the CDR3 is TGCAGCGTTGGTCGAGGGGTAGCGGGATCAGATACGCAGTATTTT. Translated, it gives CSVGRGVAGSDTQYF. The chain has TRBV29-1 and TRBJ2-3, with 8 bases fitting TRBD2. Trimming removed 4 bases from V and 4 bases from J; junction bases left unmatched: 10. CDR1 and CDR2 from the germline V gene are SQVTM and ANQGSEA. This CDR3 region has 15 residues.

This chain links TRBV5-1 with TRBJ2-3; 8 bases are shared with TRBD1. The germline gives CDR1 SGHRS, CDR2 YFSETQ. The CDR3 is 15 amino acids. With 5 bases clipped from V and 3 bases from J, the junction kept 8 bases outside the gene matches. The chain's CDR3 is CASSLQGEWTDTQYF. In DNA, the CDR3 is TGCGCCAGCAGTCTACAGGGGGAATGGACAGATACGCAGTATTTT.